This T cell receptor (beta chain) derives from a study of blood T cell repertoires in COVID-19. Clones were sequenced by immunoSEQ multiplex PCR, and TCRdb holds only the in-frame ones, with some missing. The table has about 300,000 clones, around four fifths seen once; the top ten hold roughly 1.3%. Germline V gene data show CDR1 as MNHNY and CDR2 as SVGAGI (reference sequence). This CDR3 has 14 amino acids. Trimming left V 6 bases short and J 10 bases short, with 16 bases between. The V gene is TRBV6-6, the J gene TRBJ1-6; no clear D. The receptor was derived from a woman aged 45-65 years with acute or convalescent COVID-19. Sequenced material: peripheral blood. Written as DNA, the CDR3 is TGTGCCAGCAGCCAGATCCTCTTCCAATCACCCCTCCACTTT. This translates into CASSQILFQSPLHF.